These 10 T cell receptor beta chains came from one sample sequenced in a study of blood T cell repertoires in COVID-19. Using immunoSEQ multiplex PCR, the repertoire was profiled, and TCRdb retains in-frame clones only, with some absent. This table holds around 150,000 clones, around 83% found once. Sequencing was carried out using peripheral blood. Receptors originate from a man aged 18 to 29 with acute or convalescent COVID-19.

The gene calls are TRBV27 and TRBJ1-6, with 9 bases lining up with TRBD1. CDR3 length: 17 residues. Germline trimming cut 3 bases from V and 0 bases from J; bases unmatched to any gene: 3. CDR1 and CDR2 (germline): MNHEY, SMNVEV (reference sequence). The CDR3 bases are TGTGCCAGCAGTTTGACAGGGGGTTACTCCTATAATTCACCCCTCCACTTT. This sequence encodes CASSLTGGYSYNSPLHF.

V and J are TRBV7-9 and TRBJ1-3; the D is unclear. Germline CDR1 SEHNR, CDR2 FQNEAQ (reference sequence). With 4 bases removed from V and 0 bases from J, the gap between germline ends came to 10 bases. CDR3 length: 15 amino acids. CDR3 nucleotide sequence: TGTGCCAGCAGCTACTTTAAATACTCTGGAAACACCATATATTTT. It codes for CASSYFKYSGNTIYF.

On this clone: The junction differs from germline at one of its ends, possibly a read error. The V gene is TRBV12-5, the J gene TRBJ1-1; 8 positions match TRBD1. Germline V CDR1 and CDR2: LGHNT, FRNRAP. CDR3 length: 13 residues. The CDR3 here is CASGDRGYTKAFF. The CDR3 nucleotides are TGTGCTAGTGGCGACAGGGGTTACACTAAAGCTTTCTTT.

The rearrangement links TRBV3-1 (or the pseudogene TRBV3-2) to TRBJ1-6, with TRBD1 matching over 7 bases. The germline V gene has CDR1 LGHDT and CDR2 YNNKEL (reference sequence). The CDR3 totals 15 residues. The trim removed 4 bases at V and 3 bases at J, leaving 3 bases unmatched. The CDR3 DNA reads as TGTGCCAGCAGCCCGGGACAGCTCTATAATTCACCCCTCCACTTT. Translated, it gives CASSPGQLYNSPLHF.

This chain joins TRBV2 and TRBJ1-5; D is ambiguous. The CDR3 runs to 14 residues. Germline V CDR1 and CDR2: SNHLY, FYNNEI. With 6 bases removed from V and 0 bases from J, the gap between germline ends came to 9 bases. CDR3 region: CASSREVSNQPQHF. DNA for the CDR3: TGTGCCAGCAGCCGGGAGGTTAGCAATCAGCCCCAGCATTTT.

This chain uses TRBV6-5 with TRBJ1-6; possibly TRBD1 for D (6 bases). The CDR3 length is 15 residues. Germline V CDR1 and CDR2: MNHEY, SVGAGI. Trimming left V 0 bases short and J 8 bases short, with 11 bases between. DNA for the CDR3: TGTGCCAGCAGTTACTCGCTGGGGGCGTATTCACCCCTCCACTTT. Amino acid sequence: CASSYSLGAYSPLHF.

The chain joins TRBV6-5 to TRBJ2-7, with TRBD1 matching 12 bases. V shed 7 bases and J 8 bases; nucleotides not matched to a gene: 9. Per the germline V gene, CDR1 is MNHEY and CDR2 is SVGAGI. The CDR3 consists of 14 residues. The CDR3 DNA sequence: TGTGCCAGCATCCCACCGGGACAGGGGGCGAAGCAGTACTTC. Its translation: CASIPPGQGAKQYF.

This rearrangement joins TRBV24-1 to TRBJ2-2, with 9 nucleotides matching TRBD1. The germline gives CDR1 KGHDR, CDR2 SFDVKD. This CDR3 has 16 residues. The ends lost 4 bases at V and 1 base at J; junction bases unmatched: 3. The CDR3 bases are TGTGCCACCAGTGACCTGGGACAGGGGAACACCGGGGAGCTGTTTTTT. Translated, it gives CATSDLGQGNTGELFF.

The rearrangement links TRBV6-6 to TRBJ1-2; 9 positions match TRBD1. Germline V gene lookup returns CDR1 MNHNY and CDR2 SVGAGI (reference sequence). This CDR3 is built from 17 residues. Trimming removed 5 bases from V and 1 base from J; junction bases left unmatched: 11. This chain's CDR3 is CASSPLGTGSRNYGYTF. The CDR3 bases are TGTGCCAGCAGTCCCCTCGGGACAGGGTCCCGTAACTATGGCTACACCTTC.

The chain combines TRBV19 with TRBJ1-6, with 8 bases matching TRBD1. The germline V gene encodes CDR1 LNHDA and CDR2 SQIVND (reference sequence). The CDR3 is made up of 15 amino acids. J was trimmed by 6 bases and V by 5 bases; bases with no gene match: 6. The chain's CDR3 is CASSQPRGRNSPLHF. The CDR3 coding sequence is TGTGCCAGTAGTCAGCCCAGGGGGCGTAATTCACCCCTCCACTTT.